This TCR beta chain appears in the sequencing data of a study of identifying expanded T cells in peripheral blood. This clone has just a few counts. Germline V gives CDR1 MNHEY, CDR2 SMNVEV (reference sequence). V was pared by 6 bases and J by 2 bases, with 12 bases of the junction left unmatched. The CDR3 has 17 residues. Healthy donors had no documented immune events, such as infections, while sampled. Sequencing used immunoSEQ multiplex PCR; TCRdb keeps in-frame clones, though not all of them. This sample has about 85,000 clones, with about 88% found just once. The receptor was isolated from a person aged 18 to 70 in good health. The V call is TRBV27, the J call TRBJ1-5, with 8 bases aligning to TRBD1. The source material was blood. CDR3: CASSRTGSGWGNQPQHF. DNA of the CDR3: TGTGCCAGCAGCCGGACAGGGTCAGGTTGGGGCAATCAGCCCCAGCATTTT.